These T cell receptor beta chains were read from a single sample in a study of siplizumab effects on memory and regulatory T cells. TCRdb keeps only in-frame clones here, not all; method: immunoSEQ multiplex PCR. The repertoire holds under 85,000 clones, approximately 88% seen once, with about 1.5% in the top ten. The sequencing sample was made of Tregs sorted from blood. The receptor set was obtained from a human donor in good health. The CDR3 runs from the conserved cysteine through the conserved F or W. A D gene is named only where the DNA matches it firmly. Clone sizes are given selectively: once, few, many, or a class where the clone is expanded.

v_call	j_call	clone_size	d_call	cdr3_aa	cdr3_nt
TRBV9	TRBJ2-7	.	.	CASSARGETYEQYF	TGTGCCAGCAGCGCAAGGGGGGAGACCTACGAGCAGTACTTC
TRBV14	TRBJ1-6	.	.	CASSLTGRNSPLHF	TGTGCCAGCAGCCTGACGGGCAGGAATTCACCCCTCCACTTT
TRBV20-1	TRBJ2-3	.	TRBD2	CGGERTDTQYF	TGCGGGGGGGAGCGTACAGATACGCAGTATTTT
TRBV4-2	TRBJ2-1	.	TRBD2	CASSQSSGTYNEQFF	TGTGCCAGCAGCCAATCTAGCGGGACCTACAATGAGCAGTTCTTC
TRBV5-4	TRBJ2-1	.	.	CASRAGHSYNEQFF	TGTGCCAGCAGGGCAGGGCACTCCTACAATGAGCAGTTCTTC
TRBV2	TRBJ1-1	many	.	CASSEDRILTRNTEAFF	TGTGCCAGCAGTGAAGACAGGATCCTGACTCGGAACACTGAAGCTTTCTTT
TRBV27	TRBJ1-5	.	.	CASGKGSAQHF	TGTGCCAGCGGAAAGGGTTCGGCCCAGCATTTT
TRBV6-1	TRBJ1-1	.	.	CASSEAHPTEAFF	TGTGCCAGCAGTGAAGCGCACCCAACTGAAGCTTTCTTT
TRBV19	TRBJ2-7	.	.	CASSIPGRNEQYF	TGTGCCAGTAGTATACCGGGACGGAACGAGCAGTACTTC
TRBV27	TRBJ2-1	.	TRBD2	CASSSGAGPSSYNEQFF	TGTGCCAGCAGTTCGGGAGCGGGACCGAGCTCCTACAATGAGCAGTTCTTC
TRBV5-8	TRBJ2-1	.	TRBD2	CASSLVLAGVHEQFF	TGTGCCAGCAGCTTGGTACTAGCGGGAGTCCATGAGCAGTTCTTC
TRBV2	TRBJ1-2	.	TRBD1	CASSGQGTNYGYTF	TGTGCCAGCAGCGGACAGGGGACCAACTATGGCTACACCTTC
TRBV5-1	TRBJ1-1	.	.	CASSLGYRATNTEAFF	TGCGCCAGCAGCTTGGGTTACAGGGCGACGAACACTGAAGCTTTCTTT
TRBV18	TRBJ1-3	.	.	CASSPGDRSTIYF	TGTGCCAGCTCACCCGGGGATAGAAGCACCATATATTTT
TRBV5-4	TRBJ2-1	.	TRBD2	CASSPLAGVYNEQFF	TGTGCCAGCAGTCCACTAGCGGGAGTTTACAATGAGCAGTTCTTC
TRBV18	TRBJ2-1	.	.	CASSPQLGGLQFF	TGTGCCAGCTCACCACAGTTAGGGGGTTTGCAGTTCTTC
TRBV5-1	TRBJ1-3	few	TRBD1	CASSSALGQAGNTIYF	TGCGCCAGCAGCTCGGCCCTTGGACAGGCTGGAAACACCATATATTTT
TRBV2	TRBJ2-5	.	TRBD1	CASSGRQGETQYF	TGTGCCAGCAGTGGTCGACAGGGCGAGACCCAGTACTTC
TRBV6-5	TRBJ1-2	.	.	CASSYSATAYGYTF	TGTGCCAGCAGTTACTCGGCGACAGCCTATGGCTACACCTTC
TRBV4-1	TRBJ2-6	.	.	CASSRTGYGSGANVLTF	TGCGCCAGCAGCCGAACAGGGTATGGCTCTGGGGCCAACGTCCTGACTTTC
TRBV11-3	TRBJ2-1	.	.	CASSSATLKEQFF	TGTGCCAGCAGCTCCGCAACCCTAAAAGAGCAGTTCTTC
TRBV18	TRBJ1-1	.	.	CASSPAPLNTEAFF	TGTGCCAGCTCACCGGCTCCTTTGAACACTGAAGCTTTCTTT
TRBV6-5	TRBJ1-1	.	.	CASSYRSWRSTEAFF	TGTGCCAGCAGTTACCGCTCGTGGAGGAGCACTGAAGCTTTCTTT
TRBV10-3	TRBJ1-2	.	TRBD1	CAISLTGQGDYGYTF	TGTGCCATCAGCCTGACTGGACAGGGGGACTATGGCTACACCTTC
TRBV7-8	TRBJ2-2	.	.	CASSSQVLHTGELFF	TGTGCCAGCAGCTCTCAGGTGCTGCACACCGGGGAGCTGTTTTTT
TRBV5-4	TRBJ2-3	.	TRBD2	CASSPGLARFPDTQYF	TGTGCCAGCAGCCCGGGACTAGCGAGATTCCCAGATACGCAGTATTTT
TRBV6-1	TRBJ2-7	once	.	CASSVGSYEQYF	TGTGCCAGCAGTGTTGGATCCTACGAGCAGTACTTC
TRBV29-1	TRBJ1-1	.	.	CSVEDPGTEAFF	TGCAGCGTTGAGGACCCAGGGACTGAAGCTTTCTTT
TRBV5-1	TRBJ2-1	once	TRBD2	CASSSQREGKGEQFF	TGCGCCAGCAGCTCACAGCGGGAGGGAAAAGGTGAGCAGTTCTTC
TRBV11-1	TRBJ2-2	once	TRBD2	CASSLNGLAANTGELFF	TGTGCCAGCAGCTTAAATGGACTAGCGGCGAACACCGGGGAGCTGTTTTTT
TRBV28	TRBJ2-7	.	.	CASSLGGFYEQYF	TGTGCCAGCAGTTTAGGAGGGTTCTACGAGCAGTACTTC
TRBV9	TRBJ2-5	few	.	CASSAMGELDRLKETQYF	TGTGCCAGCAGCGCCATGGGAGAGTTGGACCGACTTAAAGAGACCCAGTACTTC
TRBV9	TRBJ1-5	.	.	CASSVQGSNQPQHF	TGTGCCAGCAGCGTCCAGGGTAGCAATCAGCCCCAGCATTTT
TRBV29-1	TRBJ1-1	.	.	CSVETRTRPITAEAFF	TGCAGCGTTGAGACCCGGACACGTCCTATAACGGCTGAAGCTTTCTTT
TRBV11-3	TRBJ2-1	.	.	CASSLDRAGEQFF	TGTGCCAGCAGCTTAGATCGCGCGGGCGAGCAGTTCTTC
TRBV4-1	TRBJ2-3	.	.	CASSQDSGRADTQYF	TGCGCCAGCAGCCAAGATAGTGGCAGGGCTGATACGCAGTATTTT